The 29 T cell receptor beta chains listed next were all sequenced from one sample in a study of HIV-infected patients and healthy controls. Reverse transcription used about 500 ng RNA and constant-region primers for alpha and beta. Using multiplexing indices, alpha and beta chain libraries were generated apart by chain-specific third strand synthesis. TCRdb processed the 5' RACE reads anew with MiXCR; each CDR3 protein has one entry. Among 15,000 to 20,000 distinct CDR3 sequences, around 5% were seen once, and the ten largest hold under 2.5%. The repertoire came from unfractionated whole blood and reflected all unsorted peripheral T cells. The specimen was blood. These receptors all come from an adult in good health.

This clonotype was seen at least ten times. V and J are TRBV12-3 or TRBV12-4 and TRBJ2-7; 8 bases fit TRBD1. CDR3 size: 14 residues. V shed 5 bases, J shed 3 bases, and the junction held 6 bases outside the gene matches. The CDR3 region has the DNA TGTGCCAGCAGTCGCCAAGGACAGGGCTACGAGCAGTACTTC. Its protein product is CASSRQGQGYEQYF.

The chain recombines TRBV2 with TRBJ2-2, with D possibly TRBD2 on 5 matching bases. Germline CDR1 SNHLY, CDR2 FYNNEI. Deletions cut 1 base from V and 8 bases from J, with 14 bases between. The CDR3 contains 15 residues. DNA for the CDR3: TGTGCCAGCAGTGAAGGACTCTTTACGGGAGGGGAGCTGTTTTTT. Its protein product is CASSEGLFTGGELFF.

This clonotype has only a few counts. The genes are TRBV5-6 and TRBJ2-2, with 9 bases matching TRBD2. This CDR3 region has 16 residues. From germline, CDR1 is SGHDT and CDR2 YYEEEE. J lost 6 bases, V lost 1 base, and 7 bases had no gene match. This CDR3 reads CASSLSLVAGAGELFF. The CDR3 nucleotides are TGTGCCAGCAGCTTGTCCTTGGTAGCGGGGGCCGGGGAGCTGTTTTTT.

In its sample, this clonotype is medium-sized. The chain carries TRBV18 and TRBJ2-3; weak D call: TRBD1 (5 bases). Germline V lookup: CDR1 KGHSH, CDR2 LQKENI. The CDR3 runs to 14 residues. Trimming cost V 3 bases and J 2 bases, with 9 bases left between them. CDR3: CASSPQGYTDTQYF. The DNA of the CDR3 is TGTGCCAGCTCACCCCAGGGTTACACAGATACGCAGTATTTT.

This clonotype was seen at least ten times. CDR3 region: CATSRRAQNTEAFF. CDR3 sequence (DNA): TGTGCCACTAGCCGCAGGGCTCAGAACACTGAAGCTTTCTTT. The chain employs TRBV15 and TRBJ1-1; D perhaps matches TRBD1 (5 bases). This CDR3 contains 14 residues. The germline V gene has CDR1 LNHNV and CDR2 YYDKDF (reference sequence). The V end lost 9 bases, the J end lost 1 base, and 15 bases lay between the germline ends.

In this sample, this clonotype turned up many times. The chain combines TRBV20-1 with TRBJ2-7, with D uncertain. V shed 6 bases and J shed 1 base, with 7 bases lying between them. This CDR3 spans 11 amino acids. CDR1 and CDR2 from the germline V gene are DFQATT and SNEGSKA (reference sequence). The chain's CDR3 is CSAPASYEQYF. CDR3 nucleotide sequence: TGCAGTGCACCCGCTTCCTACGAGCAGTACTTC.

Many counts were recorded for this clonotype. The chain joins TRBV6-2 or TRBV6-3 to TRBJ1-1; the match to TRBD1 covers 11 bases. V lost 6 bases and J lost 4; bases outside the gene matches: 7. CDR3 length equals 15 residues. Germline loops: CDR1 MNHEY, CDR2 SVGEGT. The CDR3 spells CASRKGQGVFTEAFF. In nucleotides, the CDR3 is TGTGCCAGCAGAAAGGGACAGGGGGTATTCACTGAAGCTTTCTTT.

This clonotype was recorded at least ten times. This rearrangement joins TRBV12-3 or TRBV12-4 to TRBJ1-1; 9 nucleotides agree with TRBD1. This CDR3 has 13 residues. J was trimmed by 12 bases and V by 2 bases; bases with no gene match: 7. The CDR3 loop is CASSLTAGTGTFF. In DNA, the CDR3 is TGTGCCAGCAGTTTAACTGCCGGGACAGGGACTTTCTTT.

This clonotype was seen at least ten times. This sequence joins TRBV2 and TRBJ1-5; D possibly corresponds to TRBD1 (5 bases). The CDR3 runs 14 residues. Germline values: CDR1 SNHLY, CDR2 FYNNEI. Trimming took off 8 bases at V and 9 bases at J, with 20 bases between the two ends. In DNA, the CDR3 is TGTGCCAGCTGGGATGGGGGACCTTACGGGCCCCAGCATTTT. Its translation is CASWDGGPYGPQHF.

There are many counts of this clonotype. The V call is TRBV29-1, the J call TRBJ1-4, with D maybe TRBD1 (5 bases). Germline V gene lookup returns CDR1 SQVTM and CDR2 ANQGSEA. With 6 bases removed from V and 7 bases from J, the gap between germline ends came to 9 bases. The CDR3 contains 11 residues. CDR3 in DNA: TGCAGCGTGACTACAGGTGAAAAACTGTTTTTT. Amino acid sequence: CSVTTGEKLFF. Variable domain in full (rest from reference TRBV29-1 and TRBJ1-4): SAVISQKPSRDICQRGTSLTIQCQVDSQVTMMFWYRQQPGQSLTLIATANQGSEATYESGFVIDKFPISRPNLTFSTLTVSNMSPEDSSIYLCSVTTGEKLFFGSGTQLSVL.

This clonotype came up many times. The CDR3 spells CASSPTWGSHNSNEKLFF. The CDR3, as DNA: TGTGCCAGCAGCCCAACCTGGGGGTCCCACAACTCTAATGAAAAACTGTTTTTT. The V and J genes are TRBV28 and TRBJ1-4, with D possibly matching TRBD1 (5 bases). The CDR3 length is 18 residues. Per the germline V gene, CDR1 is MDHEN and CDR2 is SYDVKM. Trimming took off 6 bases at V and 3 bases at J, with 23 bases between the two ends.

In this sample, this clonotype turned up many times. The rearrangement links TRBV7-2 to TRBJ2-1; D is ambiguous. CDR3 length: 11 amino acids. V shed 3 bases and J shed 7 bases, with 4 bases lying between them. CDR1 SGHTA and CDR2 FQGNSA come from the germline V gene. The CDR3 reads CASSFSNEQFF. The CDR3 coding sequence is TGTGCCAGCAGCTTCTCTAATGAGCAGTTCTTC.

The V gene is TRBV3-1, the J gene TRBJ2-1; TRBD1 agrees at 9 bases. The germline V gene has CDR1 LGHDT and CDR2 YNNKEL (reference sequence). The V and J ends lost 3 bases and 7 bases, in that order; junction bases with no gene match: 7. The CDR3 covers 15 residues. CDR3 DNA sequence: TGTGCCAGCAGCCACTGGGACAGGGTTTTGAATGAGCAGTTCTTC. The encoded protein is CASSHWDRVLNEQFF.

This clonotype was picked up many times. V is TRBV20-1 and J is TRBJ2-7; TRBD1 aligns across 8 bases. Germline V gene data show CDR1 as DFQATT and CDR2 as SNEGSKA (reference sequence). Unmatched junction bases numbered 3, after V lost 2 bases and J lost 6 bases. CDR3 length equals 12 residues. DNA of the CDR3: TGCAGTGCTAGACCCGGACAGGGCGAGCAGTACTTC. This translates into CSARPGQGEQYF.

This clonotype came up many times. The rearrangement links TRBV4-2 to TRBJ2-7, with D perhaps TRBD1 or TRBD2 (7 bases each). This CDR3 region has 15 residues. Germline V gives CDR1 LGHNA, CDR2 YNFKEQ. Trimming cost V 1 base and J 2 bases, with 12 bases left between them. The CDR3 DNA reads as TGTGCCAGCAGCCAAGGGGGAGGGGGCCCCTACGAGCAGTACTTC. Translation gives CASSQGGGGPYEQYF.

This clonotype was seen many times. This chain connects TRBV5-4 to TRBJ2-7; a possible D gene is TRBD2 (6 bases). The CDR3 extends over 12 amino acids. Trimming left V 5 bases short and J 5 bases short, with 11 bases between. Germline lookup yields CDR1 SGHNT and CDR2 YYREEE (reference sequence). The CDR3 loop reads CASRVTGDEQYF. As DNA, the CDR3 is TGTGCCAGCAGGGTAACGGGGGACGAGCAGTACTTC.

The chain combines TRBV7-2 with TRBJ2-1, with TRBD2 matching over 11 bases. V shed 1 base, J shed 10 bases, and the junction held 6 bases outside the gene matches. The CDR3 has 15 amino acids. CDR1 SGHTA and CDR2 FQGNSA come from the germline V gene. The CDR3 DNA reads TGTGCCAGCAGCTTAGATAGCGGGGGGGCCCGAGAGCAGTTCTTC. Residues: CASSLDSGGAREQFF.

This clonotype occurred many times. The V call is TRBV14, the J call TRBJ2-2; D unresolved. From germline, CDR1 is SGHDN and CDR2 FVKESK. Deletions cut 1 base from V and 2 bases from J, with 5 bases between. This CDR3 comprises 14 residues. The chain's CDR3 is CASSQVGNTGELFF. The DNA for the CDR3 is TGTGCCAGCAGCCAAGTCGGTAACACCGGGGAGCTGTTTTTT. The full variable domain, its missing parts supplied by reference TRBV14 and TRBJ2-2, is EAGVTQFPSHSVIEKGQTVTLRCDPISGHDNLYWYRRVMGKEIKFLLHFVKESKQDESGMPNNRFLAERTGGTYSTLKVQPAELEDSGVYFCASSQVGNTGELFFGEGSRLTVL.

This sequence joins TRBV3-1 and TRBJ1-1; no clear D gene. V was trimmed by 4 bases and J by 0 bases, leaving 18 bases between them. Per the germline V gene, CDR1 is LGHDT and CDR2 is YNNKEL (reference sequence). The CDR3 extends over 17 amino acids. This CDR3 is CASSPASDNHMNTEAFF. CDR3 nucleotide sequence: TGTGCCAGCAGCCCCGCTAGTGACAACCACATGAACACTGAAGCTTTCTTT.

By sample fraction, this clonotype is medium-sized. This rearrangement joins TRBV6-2 or TRBV6-3 to TRBJ1-1; D not resolved. Trimming took off 0 bases at V and 3 bases at J, with 8 bases between the two ends. The CDR3 is 14 residues long. Germline loops: CDR1 MNHEY, CDR2 SVGEGT. The CDR3 coding sequence is TGTGCCAGCAGTTACTCAACGGATCACACTGAAGCTTTCTTT. Amino acids: CASSYSTDHTEAFF.

Ten or more counts support this clonotype. This sequence joins TRBV11-2 and TRBJ1-3, with D perhaps TRBD1 (5 bases). This CDR3 has 18 amino acids. The V end was cut by 5 bases, the J end by 4 bases, with 24 bases between. Germline values: CDR1 SGHAT, CDR2 FQNNGV. For the CDR3, the DNA is TGTGCCAGCAGCCCCTCCGGACAAGCCGGGTTTGGCGGAAACACCATATATTTT. It codes for CASSPSGQAGFGGNTIYF.

In its sample, this clonotype was seen many times. This sequence joins TRBV11-2 and TRBJ2-1; D is ambiguous. In germline, CDR1 is SGHAT, CDR2 FQNNGV. The V end lost 4 bases, the J end lost 3 bases, and 13 bases lay between the germline ends. The CDR3 consists of 15 residues. CDR3 protein: CASSSDPVLYNEQFF. DNA for the CDR3: TGTGCCAGCAGCTCCGACCCGGTACTCTACAATGAGCAGTTCTTC. Full variable domain (remainder filled in from reference TRBV11-2 and TRBJ2-1): EAGVAQSPRYKIIEKRQSVAFWCNPISGHATLYWYQQILGQGPKLLIQFQNNGVVDDSQLPKDRFSAERLKGVDSTLKIQPAKLEDSAVYLCASSSDPVLYNEQFFGPGTRLTVL.

In its sample, this clonotype is medium-sized. The chain combines TRBV27 with TRBJ1-5, with D hard to call. Germline V gene data show CDR1 as MNHEY and CDR2 as SMNVEV (reference sequence). The CDR3 runs to 15 residues. V shed 1 base and J shed 0 bases, with 7 bases lying between them. CDR3 DNA: TGTGCCAGCAGTTTATATGGGGATAGCAATCAGCCCCAGCATTTT. Residues: CASSLYGDSNQPQHF.

By its share, this clonotype is medium-sized. This chain connects TRBV5-1 to TRBJ1-4; D is perhaps TRBD1 (6 bases). The CDR3 is made up of 16 amino acids. Trimming removed 4 bases from V and 1 base from J, with 14 bases in between. Germline V gene sequence: CDR1 SGHRS, CDR2 YFSETQ. In nucleotides, the CDR3 is TGCGCCAGCAGCACCACAGGGTCGGGAACTAATGAAAAACTGTTTTTT. It specifies CASSTTGSGTNEKLFF.

This clonotype has ten or more counts. At one end the junction does not follow the germline gene, possibly because of a read error. This chain joins TRBV7-7 and TRBJ2-5; D is possibly TRBD2 (7 bases). Germline V CDR1 and CDR2: SSHAT, FNYEAQ (reference sequence). This CDR3 has 17 amino acids. DNA of the CDR3: TGTGCTAGCAGCTTAGAGGCGGGGGCCGCGGGCCAAGAGACCCAGTACTTC. Translated: CASSLEAGAAGQETQYF. The full variable domain, in which reference TRBV7-7 and TRBJ2-5 provide the parts outside the CDR3, is GAGVSQSPRYKVTKRGQDVTLRCDPISSHATLYWYQQALGQGPEFLTYFNYEAQPDKSGLPSDRFSAERPEGSISTLTIQRTEQRDSAMYRCASSLEAGAAGQETQYFGPGTRLLVL.

This clonotype was detected many times. The CDR3 nucleotides are TGTGCCAGCAGCTTAGCGGACAGGGCTGAAGCTTTCTTT. Protein product: CASSLADRAEAFF. J is TRBJ1-1 and V is TRBV7-2, with 8 bases identical to TRBD1. Trimming at V came to 0 bases and at J to 6 bases, leaving 0 bases not matched to a gene. The CDR3 has 13 residues. Germline CDR1 SGHTA, CDR2 FQGNSA.

This clonotype is classed as medium-sized (0.01 to 0.1%). The chain couples TRBV6-5 to TRBJ1-1; no firm D call. Germline CDR1 is MNHEY and CDR2 is SVGAGI. V dropped 6 bases and J dropped 5 bases, with 10 bases sitting between them. The CDR3 extends over 12 amino acids. The CDR3 nucleotides read TGTGCCAGCAGCCCAATGGGAACTGAAGCTTTCTTT. This sequence encodes CASSPMGTEAFF.

In this sample, this clonotype turned up many times. The gene calls are TRBV18 and TRBJ2-3, with 8 nucleotides matching TRBD1. This CDR3 is 13 amino acids long. V lost 4 bases and J lost 4; bases outside the gene matches: 1. CDR1 is KGHSH, CDR2 LQKENI, per germline. CDR3 nucleotides: TGTGCCAGCTCACGACAGGGGCCAGATACGCAGTATTTT. Its translation is CASSRQGPDTQYF.

The table lists this clonotype with many counts. This chain links TRBV12-5 with TRBJ2-5; no reliable D call. The CDR3 loop spans 14 amino acids. The germline V gene encodes CDR1 LGHNT and CDR2 FRNRAP. The germline V and J ends were trimmed by 4 bases and 0 bases, with 9 bases remaining between them. CDR3 amino acids: CASGSKNYQETQYF. CDR3 nucleotides: TGTGCTAGTGGTTCCAAGAATTACCAAGAGACCCAGTACTTC.